The rows below give T cell receptor beta chains drawn from one sample of a study of T-cell reconstitution after alpha-beta-depleted transplantation in children. TCRdb reprocessed the PCR reads via MiXCR and lists one record per CDR3 protein. The repertoire has 60,000 to 80,000 distinct CDR3 sequences, roughly 6.6% of them found once; the top ten carry around 2.5%. The input for sequencing was PBMCs from the stem cell graft donor, taken from the stem cell graft. All receptors derive from a human donor who donated a stem cell graft to a child with acute lymphoblastic leukemia. Each CDR3 is given with its conserved first and last residue. D genes are given only for firm matches. Size is stated for part of the rows, as once, few or many counts, or as a class when the clone is expanded.

V,size,J,D,length,CDR3,DNA
TRBV11-1,many,TRBJ2-7,.,13,CASSSPRGLEQYF,TGTGCCAGCAGCTCCCCCCGCGGTTTGGAGCAGTACTTC
TRBV7-9,many,TRBJ2-7,.,15,CASSWEGDPSYEQYF,TGTGCCAGCAGCTGGGAGGGGGATCCCTCCTACGAGCAGTACTTC
TRBV27,many,TRBJ1-6,TRBD1,16,CASSLFQGAQNSPLHF,TGTGCCAGCAGTTTATTCCAGGGGGCTCAGAATTCACCCCTCCACTTT
TRBV7-2,many,TRBJ2-3,TRBD2,16,CASSLVGLAGADTQYF,TGTGCCAGCAGCTTAGTTGGGCTAGCGGGTGCAGATACGCAGTATTTT
TRBV7-9,many,TRBJ2-4,TRBD1,14,CASSPGTGENIQYF,TGTGCCAGCAGCCCCGGGACAGGTGAAAACATTCAGTACTTC
TRBV29-1,few,TRBJ2-2,TRBD1,13,CSADRVYTGELFF,TGCAGCGCGGACAGGGTTTACACCGGGGAGCTGTTTTTT
TRBV12-3/TRBV12-4,many,TRBJ1-5,.,14,CASSFGDSNQPQHF,TGTGCCAGCAGTTTTGGGGATAGCAATCAGCCCCAGCATTTT
TRBV6-1,few,TRBJ1-5,.,12,CASSTWNQPQHF,TGTGCCAGCAGTACCTGGAATCAGCCCCAGCATTTT
TRBV7-9,.,TRBJ2-1,.,16,CASSLLARSSYNEQFF,TGTGCCAGCAGCTTACTAGCGCGAAGCTCCTACAATGAGCAGTTCTTC
TRBV4-2,many,TRBJ2-1,TRBD2,20,CASSQVLTSGGSLSYNEQFF,TGTGCCAGCAGCCAGGTTTTGACTAGCGGGGGGTCCCTCTCCTACAATGAGCAGTTCTTC
TRBV12-3/TRBV12-4,.,TRBJ2-7,.,13,CASSPTNSYEQYF,TGTGCCAGCAGTCCCACTAATTCCTACGAGCAGTACTTC
TRBV5-1,many,TRBJ2-3,.,15,CASSLGRDPTDTQYF,TGCGCCAGCAGCTTGGGCCGGGACCCCACAGATACGCAGTATTTT
TRBV5-6,.,TRBJ2-1,TRBD2,14,CASTRGGGASEQFF,TGTGCCAGCACGCGCGGGGGGGGGGCGTCTGAGCAGTTCTTC
TRBV3-1,many,TRBJ2-5,TRBD2,15,CASSHTRTSQETQYF,TGTGCCAGCAGCCACACCAGGACTAGTCAAGAGACCCAGTACTTC
TRBV29-1,many,TRBJ2-4,.,13,CSTRTDPQNIQYF,TGCAGCACGAGGACAGATCCCCAAAACATTCAGTACTTC
TRBV9,few,TRBJ2-6,.,15,CASSTGTQGANVLTF,TGTGCCAGCAGCACAGGAACGCAGGGGGCCAACGTCCTGACTTTC
TRBV5-6,many,TRBJ1-1,TRBD1,13,CASSTRTGEHAFF,TGTGCCAGCAGCACCCGGACAGGGGAGCACGCTTTCTTT
TRBV10-3,many,TRBJ2-6,.,16,CAISDDGSSGANVLTF,TGTGCCATCAGTGACGATGGTAGCTCTGGGGCCAACGTCCTGACTTTC
TRBV27,few,TRBJ2-1,TRBD1,17,CASSLLRAGGQVNEQFF,TGTGCCAGCAGTTTATTAAGAGCAGGGGGCCAGGTGAATGAGCAGTTCTTC
TRBV4-1,.,TRBJ2-5,TRBD1,14,CASSPGQGAETQYF,TGCGCCAGCAGCCCGGGACAGGGGGCCGAGACCCAGTACTTC
TRBV28,many,TRBJ2-1,.,13,CASRPGQYRPQFF,TGTGCCAGCAGACCCGGACAGTATAGACCCCAGTTCTTC
TRBV11-2,few,TRBJ1-1,.,14,CASSLGQANTEAFF,TGTGCCAGCAGCTTAGGCCAGGCGAACACTGAAGCTTTCTTT
TRBV7-9,few,TRBJ2-3,TRBD2,14,CASSASGGRDTQYF,TGTGCCAGCAGCGCCAGCGGGGGGCGGGATACGCAGTATTTT
TRBV12-5,many,TRBJ2-2,.,16,CASVFPTVRDTGELFF,TGTGCTAGTGTCTTCCCGACAGTACGGGACACCGGGGAGCTGTTTTTT
TRBV12-5,.,TRBJ2-7,.,14,CASGLAALAYEQYF,TGTGCTAGTGGTTTGGCCGCCTTGGCCTACGAGCAGTACTTC
TRBV4-3,many,TRBJ2-3,.,15,CASSQDEVGADTQYF,TGCGCCAGCAGCCAAGACGAGGTGGGGGCCGATACGCAGTATTTT
TRBV28,many,TRBJ1-4,.,17,CASSPMDHLATNEKLFF,TGTGCCAGCAGTCCCATGGACCATTTGGCAACTAATGAAAAACTGTTTTTT
TRBV7-2,many,TRBJ2-5,.,14,CASSLGGGVGTQYF,TGTGCCAGCAGCTTAGGCGGAGGGGTCGGGACCCAGTACTTC